This TCR beta chain was sequenced during a study of identical twins. Findings and limits, study-wide: Beta clonotypes that were abundant in cord blood contained fewer insertions, a pattern absent from memory repertoires. Out-of-frame alpha sequences common to twins were enriched for low generation probability. Donors were not followed over many years; analysis was cross-sectional.

Each cDNA held unique molecular identifiers, and template switching gave it a universal primer site. TCRdb reprocessed the 5' RACE reads with MiXCR, giving one entry per CDR3 protein. The sample lists 1.5 million to 2 million distinct CDR3 sequences; about 31% were seen once. This clonotype came up a few times. No antigen is known for it. Sequencing input: cord blood. The TCR sequence derives from a newborn girl in good health.

CDR3 in DNA: TGTGCCACCAGCAGAGATAAGGGTGAGGCAGATACGCAGTATTTT. Amino acids: CATSRDKGEADTQYF. The chain carries TRBV15 and TRBJ2-3; D uncertain. The CDR3 totals 15 residues. In germline, CDR1 is LNHNV, CDR2 YYDKDF (reference sequence). V dropped 0 bases and J dropped 4 bases, with 11 bases sitting between them.